Listed below are T cell receptor beta chains from one sample, sequenced in a study of T-cell memory formation after mild COVID-19. TCRdb redid the calling of the 5' RACE reads with MiXCR, one entry per CDR3 protein. The data contain about 350,000 distinct CDR3 sequences, 13% to 15% of them singletons. Material for sequencing was PBMCs or a T cell subset sorted from them (not recorded which). Source of these receptors: a man younger than 30 who had mild COVID-19 (a few samples of this study predate the infection). Cell type and time point are not known. The CDR3 runs from the conserved cysteine through the conserved F or W. D genes are given only for firm matches. Clone size is shown for a subset of rows, as once, few, many or a class of expanded clone.

CDR3 protein | CDR3 DNA | V gene | D gene | clone size | J gene
CASSYVRNLNEQFF | TGTGCCAGCAGTTACGTCAGGAATTTAAATGAGCAGTTCTTC | TRBV6-6 | - | few | TRBJ2-1
CSATRTGGPDTQYF | TGCAGTGCTACTCGGACAGGGGGCCCAGATACGCAGTATTTT | TRBV20-1 | TRBD1 | - | TRBJ2-3
CASSYGVGPETQYF | TGTGCCAGCAGCTATGGTGTGGGGCCGGAGACCCAGTACTTC | TRBV7-8 | - | many | TRBJ2-5
CASSSTFRRRQLYGYTF | TGTGCCAGCAGTTCAACCTTTCGAAGGCGCCAGCTCTATGGCTACACCTTC | TRBV27 | - | few | TRBJ1-2
CASSQGSVGSYGYTF | TGTGCCAGCAGCCAAGGGAGCGTCGGGAGCTATGGCTACACCTTC | TRBV4-2 | - | - | TRBJ1-2
CASRTGGVYETQYF | TGTGCCAGCAGGACAGGGGGCGTTTATGAGACCCAGTACTTC | TRBV27 | TRBD1 | - | TRBJ2-5
CASSATGTGGDEQFF | TGCGCCAGCAGCGCGACCGGGACAGGTGGGGATGAGCAGTTCTTC | TRBV5-1 | TRBD1 | - | TRBJ2-1
CSVERARSGTEAFF | TGCAGCGTTGAACGGGCTAGATCGGGGACTGAAGCTTTCTTT | TRBV29-1 | - | - | TRBJ1-1
CATRSSSGTEAFF | TGTGCCACCCGTAGCTCTTCGGGCACTGAAGCTTTCTTT | TRBV24-1 | - | few | TRBJ1-1
CASSGTLYNEQFF | TGTGCCAGTTCTGGGACTCTATACAATGAGCAGTTCTTC | TRBV7-2 | - | - | TRBJ2-1
CASSQDWRGSYTF | TGTGCCAGCAGCCAAGATTGGAGGGGGTCCTACACCTTC | TRBV3-1 | - | few | TRBJ1-2
CASSLAVRGTGELFF | TGCGCCAGCAGCTTGGCGGTGCGGGGAACCGGGGAGCTGTTTTTT | TRBV5-1 | - | many | TRBJ2-2
CASSETGGEGRNTEAFF | TGTGCCAGCAGCGAAACAGGGGGCGAAGGTCGGAACACTGAAGCTTTCTTT | TRBV5-6 | TRBD1 | - | TRBJ1-1
CASSLGVEEQFF | TGTGCCAGCAGCTTAGGGGTAGAGGAGCAGTTCTTC | TRBV11-2 | - | many | TRBJ2-1
CASSSLLRDGDYEQYF | TGTGCCAGCAGCTCACTCCTCCGGGACGGAGACTACGAGCAGTACTTC | TRBV7-6 | - | many | TRBJ2-7
CASSPGGKDSPLHF | TGTGCCAGCTCACCAGGGGGCAAGGATTCACCCCTCCACTTT | TRBV18 | - | - | TRBJ1-6
CASGAGGASAQYF | TGTGCCAGCGGGGCAGGAGGAGCATCGGCCCAGTACTTC | TRBV12-3/TRBV12-4 | - | - | TRBJ2-5
CASSVLGLGMADTQYF | TGTGCCAGCAGCGTATTGGGACTAGGTATGGCAGATACGCAGTATTTT | TRBV9 | TRBD2 | - | TRBJ2-3
CASSLTLTSGGQETQYF | TGTGCCAGCAGCTTGACGTTAACTAGCGGGGGCCAAGAGACCCAGTACTTC | TRBV7-2 | TRBD2 | few | TRBJ2-5
CATSGTPEGSDTQYF | TGTGCCACCTCCGGGACCCCCGAGGGATCAGATACGCAGTATTTT | TRBV10-3 | - | - | TRBJ2-3
CASTLGQHNSPLHF | TGTGCCAGCACCTTGGGACAGCATAATTCACCCCTCCACTTT | TRBV27 | TRBD1 | - | TRBJ1-6
CASSLTTGNQPQHF | TGTGCCAGCAGTCTGACGACGGGCAATCAGCCCCAGCATTTT | TRBV6-4 | - | many | TRBJ1-5
CSARVERGGPYTQYF | TGCAGTGCTAGAGTAGAGCGGGGGGGCCCTTATACGCAGTATTTT | TRBV20-1 | TRBD2 | few | TRBJ2-3
CASSHTSGYNSPLHF | TGTGCCAGCAGCCACACCTCAGGGTATAATTCACCCCTCCACTTT | TRBV4-2 | - | many | TRBJ1-6
CDSSLRGRGQKMNTEAFF | TGTGACAGCAGCTTAAGAGGTCGGGGACAGAAGATGAACACTGAAGCTTTCTTT | TRBV11-2 | TRBD1 | - | TRBJ1-1
CASGNSPLHF | TGTGCCAGCGGAAATTCACCCCTCCACTTT | TRBV12-3/TRBV12-4 | - | - | TRBJ1-6
CASNEGGSQYF | TGTGCCAGCAACGAGGGGGGGTCCCAGTACTTC | TRBV6-6 | - | - | TRBJ2-5
CASSQVPGTTGEQFF | TGCGCCAGCAGCCAAGTGCCCGGGACTACTGGCGAGCAGTTCTTC | TRBV4-1 | TRBD2 | - | TRBJ2-1
CASMGVTGLGSPLHF | TGTGCCAGCATGGGAGTCACCGGACTAGGTTCACCCCTCCACTTT | TRBV6-2/TRBV6-3 | - | few | TRBJ1-6
CASSLQGAPYEQYF | TGCGCCAGCAGCCTACAGGGGGCTCCCTACGAGCAGTACTTC | TRBV5-1 | TRBD1 | - | TRBJ2-7
CSARDPRAGELFF | TGCAGTGCTAGAGATCCCCGGGCCGGGGAGCTGTTTTTT | TRBV20-1 | - | many | TRBJ2-2
CASSPINQPQHF | TGTGCCAGCAGTCCGATCAATCAGCCCCAGCATTTT | TRBV27 | - | few | TRBJ1-5
CASSARQWAYAGELFF | TGCGCCAGCAGCGCCCGACAGTGGGCTTACGCCGGGGAGCTGTTTTTT | TRBV5-1 | - | - | TRBJ2-2
CASSENFWEHEQYF | TGTGCCAGCAGTGAAAACTTCTGGGAGCACGAGCAGTACTTC | TRBV6-1 | - | few | TRBJ2-7
CASSRRAVLAGGGNEQFF | TGTGCCAGCAGCCGGCGCGCGGTACTAGCGGGGGGAGGCAATGAGCAGTTCTTC | TRBV7-2 | TRBD2 | few | TRBJ2-1
CASSPQRATQYF | TGTGCCAGCAGCCCCCAGCGGGCGACCCAGTACTTC | TRBV3-1 | - | - | TRBJ2-5
CASSTGSGGYYNEQFF | TGTGCCAGTAGTACGGGTAGCGGGGGATACTACAATGAGCAGTTCTTC | TRBV19 | TRBD2 | few | TRBJ2-1
CSAMGGGAVDTQYF | TGCAGTGCTATGGGCGGGGGGGCCGTAGATACGCAGTATTTT | TRBV20-1 | TRBD2 | - | TRBJ2-3
CASSQRQEDVATNEKLFF | TGCGCCAGCAGTCAAAGGCAGGAGGACGTTGCAACTAATGAAAAACTGTTTTTT | TRBV23-1 | - | few | TRBJ1-4
CASSRQGMDSPLHF | TGTGCCAGCAGTCGACAGGGGATGGACTCACCCCTCCACTTT | TRBV2 | TRBD1 | - | TRBJ1-6
CASSSIAGSYNEQFF | TGCGCCAGCAGCTCAATAGCGGGCTCCTACAATGAGCAGTTCTTC | TRBV5-1 | TRBD2 | many | TRBJ2-1
CASSPRDRTTEQFF | TGTGCCAGTAGTCCCCGGGACAGGACTACAGAGCAGTTCTTC | TRBV19 | TRBD1 | few | TRBJ2-1
CASSLEGIQETQYF | TGCGCCAGCAGCTTAGAGGGGATCCAAGAGACCCAGTACTTC | TRBV5-1 | - | many | TRBJ2-5
CAISLDRGAEAFF | TGTGCCATCAGCCTGGACAGGGGAGCTGAAGCTTTCTTT | TRBV10-3 | TRBD1 | few | TRBJ1-1
CASSLAPGSPLHF | TGTGCCAGCAGCTTAGCTCCGGGTTCACCCCTCCACTTT | TRBV7-9 | - | - | TRBJ1-6